The clone carrying this TCR beta chain counts as medium-sized (0.01 to 0.1%). TCRdb itself ran the PCR reads through MiXCR, one entry per CDR3 protein. The sample holds approximately 9,000 distinct CDR3 sequences, around 43% seen once. This sample was included in a study of CD4 and CD8 cells across lung adenocarcinoma regions. The length of the CDR3 is 14 residues. Germline V gene lookup returns CDR1 MNHEY and CDR2 SMNVEV (reference sequence). The V gene lost 5 bases and the J gene lost 10 bases, with 18 bases spanning the gap. The sequenced sample was CD4+ T cells from the margin of a lung tumor. The TCR sequence derives from a female donor with lung adenocarcinoma. The CD4 and CD8 labels of this study may be unreliable. The chain links TRBV27 to TRBJ2-1, with D possibly TRBD2 on 5 matching bases. The CDR3 sequence is CASSPGLEPNEQFF. The DNA for the CDR3 is TGTGCCAGCAGTCCCGGACTCGAACCCAACGAGCAGTTCTTC.